These T cell receptor beta chains were read from a single sample in a study of OX40 agonist ivuxolimab in advanced cancers. Produced via immunoSEQ multiplex PCR; TCRdb's table is partial and in-frame only. The sample holds approximately 24,000 clones; around 84% are singletons and the top ten take 16%. Sequences were derived from CD4+ or CD8+ T cells sorted from blood, sampled in a trial of the OX40 agonist ivuxolimab. The receptors derive from an adult with an advanced solid tumor such as melanoma, head and neck, liver or kidney cancer. The conserved cysteine and the conserved F or W are not part of the CDR3 here.

>TRBV7-8|TRBJ1-6
ASSLWEFHNSPLH
>TRBV27|TRBJ1-2
ASSSLGQKGGGYT
>TRBV6-6|TRBJ2-4
ASRGTGENIQY
>TRBV6-6|TRBJ1-3
ASSYSEGGGNTIY
>TRBV4-1|TRBJ2-1
ASSQSPIGLLEQF
>TRBV7-2|TRBJ1-5
ASSFRVMQPQH
>TRBV9|TRBJ2-5
ASSATSGGAKQETQY
>TRBV21-1|TRBJ2-2
ASSPRRDRVVPNTGELF
>TRBV5-8|TRBJ1-1
ASSADRGPEAF
>TRBV9|TRBJ2-5
ASSVLAGIQETQY
>TRBV7-9|TRBJ2-7
ASSFPGQGAYEQY
>TRBV2|TRBJ2-3
ASSFYSGTDTQY
>TRBV7-9|TRBJ2-7
ASSLAGLAKSSYEQY
>TRBV7-2|TRBJ2-1
ASSLTRIQGNNEQF
>TRBV30|TRBJ2-1
AWAKTPFATNEQF
>TRBV18|TRBJ2-2
ASSPEDDSTGELF
>TRBV4-1|TRBJ2-2
ATKRGPGTGGFTGELF
>TRBV19|TRBJ2-1
ASSIRPRGSNEQF
>TRBV19|TRBJ2-1
ASSITSGQGMNEQF
>TRBV5-8|TRBJ2-5
ASSLNYGETQY
>TRBV18|TRBJ1-2
ASSPLVGGFDGYT
>TRBV18|TRBJ2-1
ASSPLTGVRNNEQF
>TRBV5-4|TRBJ2-2
ASSSNRGASTGELF
>TRBV11-1|TRBJ2-1
ASSLWRGGSSYNEQF
>TRBV7-9|TRBJ2-7
ASSSTRTGGREQY
>TRBV5-1|TRBJ2-5
ASSLNKGGTEETQY
>TRBV5-1|TRBJ2-3
ASSLDPGLSTDTQY
>TRBV10-1|TRBJ2-2
ASSEAFQGGWTGELF
>TRBV7-3|TRBJ2-7
ASSLTSTDGEQY
>TRBV7-2|TRBJ2-3
ASSLGGLAGGGGDTQY
>TRBV11-3|TRBJ1-1
ASSLGGNTEAF
>TRBV5-6|TRBJ2-4
ASSFAGAGGLAKNIQY
>TRBV10-3|.
AISESVAGATYEQY
>TRBV5-4|TRBJ1-1
ASSPRVTGLNTEAF
>TRBV25-1|TRBJ2-1
ASSVLGGFYNEQF
>TRBV6-5|TRBJ1-5
ASSSGQVNQPQH
>TRBV4-3|TRBJ1-2
ASSHRWAGGYGYT
>TRBV6-5|TRBJ1-1
ASSYGRNTEAF
>TRBV19|TRBJ2-1
ASSYLGGSYNEQF
>TRBV7-2|TRBJ2-3
ASSRLGQGKTDTQY
>TRBV6-6|TRBJ2-1
ASRSLAAIYNEQF
>TRBV7-9|TRBJ1-5
ASSLITGTGGQPQH
>TRBV27|TRBJ2-2
ASSRLDRDGGELF
>TRBV10-3|TRBJ1-1
AIHRELNTEAF
>TRBV11-3|TRBJ2-1
ASSFILAGTNEQF
>TRBV7-1|TRBJ2-7
ASSLGHRDYEQY
>TRBV27|TRBJ2-1
ASRKGSSYNEQF
>TRBV20-1|TRBJ2-7
SASHTYEQY